This TCR beta chain was sequenced for a study of spatial heterogeneity in lung cancer. Notes on the study in general: Within tumors, counts of expanded alpha and beta TCRs tracked tumor mutation counts.

Trimming left V 4 bases short and J 6 bases short, with 13 bases between. Germline V lookup: CDR1 MGHRA, CDR2 YSYEKL. The CDR3 sequence is 13 residues long. Every TCR cDNA molecule carried a tag that served as a unique molecular identifier. One entry per CDR3 protein, called by TCRdb with MiXCR from the 5' RACE reads. Among fewer than 20,000 distinct CDR3 sequences, around 8.1% were seen once, and the ten largest hold 23%. Time point of the sample: sample taken at primary tumor resection. Researchers sequenced whole RNA taken from tumor, nontumor lung or frozen PBMC without sorting. This clonotype was seen repeatedly, ten times or more. Its specificity is not known.

This chain connects TRBV4-1 to TRBJ2-7, with D perhaps TRBD1 or TRBD2 (5 bases each). The sample was lung tumor tissue, taken at surgery. This receptor was obtained from a male donor with early-stage non-small cell lung cancer. DNA of the CDR3: TGCGCCAGCAGCCGGGACCTAGGATCCGAGCAGTACTTC. Encoded protein: CASSRDLGSEQYF.